This T cell receptor beta chain was captured by sequencing in a study of blood T cell repertoires in COVID-19. Germline assignment: CDR1 WNHNN and CDR2 SYGVQD (reference sequence). V shed 6 bases, J shed 10 bases, and the junction held 10 bases outside the gene matches. CDR3 length: 15 residues. The table came from immunoSEQ multiplex PCR; TCRdb's copy has only in-frame clones and leaves some out. This table has 200,000 to 250,000 clones, 85% appearing once. The V and J genes are TRBV10-1 and TRBJ2-1; 12 bases map to TRBD2. This TCR came from a man aged 50-59 years who had recovered from COVID-19. Sequencing input: peripheral blood. CDR3 in DNA: TGCGCCAGCAGCGAAGCTAGCGGGAGGGTTGCGGAGCAGTTCTTC. Translation gives CASSEASGRVAEQFF.